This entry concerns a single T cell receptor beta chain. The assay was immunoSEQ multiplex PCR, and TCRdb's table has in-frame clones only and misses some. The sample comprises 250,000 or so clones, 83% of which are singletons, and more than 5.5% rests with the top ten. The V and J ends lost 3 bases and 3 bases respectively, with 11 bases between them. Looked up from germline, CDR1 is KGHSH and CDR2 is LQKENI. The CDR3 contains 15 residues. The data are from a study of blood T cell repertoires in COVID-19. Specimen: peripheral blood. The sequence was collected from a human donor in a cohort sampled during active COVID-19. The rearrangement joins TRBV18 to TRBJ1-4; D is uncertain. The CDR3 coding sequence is TGTGCCAGCTCACCCCTCGAGGGAGCTAATGAAAAACTGTTTTTT. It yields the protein CASSPLEGANEKLFF.